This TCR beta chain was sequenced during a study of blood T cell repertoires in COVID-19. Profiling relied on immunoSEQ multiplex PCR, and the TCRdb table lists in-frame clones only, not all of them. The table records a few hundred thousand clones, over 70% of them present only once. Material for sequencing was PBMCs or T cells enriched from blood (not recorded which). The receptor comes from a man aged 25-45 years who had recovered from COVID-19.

The CDR3 loop reads CASSQGSRTNYGYTF. Written as DNA, the CDR3 is TGTGCCAGCAGCCAAGGGAGCAGAACTAACTATGGCTACACCTTC. The genes are TRBV7-8 and TRBJ1-2; D gene uncertain. Trimming removed 5 bases at V and 0 bases at J, with 13 bases between. CDR1 is SGHVS, CDR2 FQNEAQ, per germline. This CDR3 region has 15 residues.